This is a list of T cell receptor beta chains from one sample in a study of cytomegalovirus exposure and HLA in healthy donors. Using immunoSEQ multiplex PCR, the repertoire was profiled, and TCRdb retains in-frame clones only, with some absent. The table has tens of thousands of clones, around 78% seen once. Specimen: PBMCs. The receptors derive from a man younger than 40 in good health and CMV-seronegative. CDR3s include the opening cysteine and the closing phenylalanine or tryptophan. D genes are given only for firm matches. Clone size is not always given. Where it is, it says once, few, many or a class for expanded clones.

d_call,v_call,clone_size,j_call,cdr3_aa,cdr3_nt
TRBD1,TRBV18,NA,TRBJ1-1,CASSPLDRANTEAFF,TGTGCCAGCTCACCGCTTGACAGGGCAAACACTGAAGCTTTCTTT
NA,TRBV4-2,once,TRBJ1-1,CASSRTPGGNTEAFF,TGTGCCAGCAGCCGGACGCCAGGAGGGAACACTGAAGCTTTCTTT
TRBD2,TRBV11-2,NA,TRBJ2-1,CASSFSGRGDNEQFF,TGTGCCAGCAGCTTTAGCGGGAGGGGAGACAATGAGCAGTTCTTC
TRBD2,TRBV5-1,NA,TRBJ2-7,CASSVGLAGGPYEQYF,TGCGCCAGCAGCGTCGGACTAGCGGGGGGTCCCTACGAGCAGTACTTC
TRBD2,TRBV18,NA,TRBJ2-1,CASSPLAEDEQFF,TGTGCCAGCTCACCGCTAGCGGAGGATGAGCAGTTCTTC
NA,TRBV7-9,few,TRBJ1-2,CASSPQGNYGYTF,TGTGCCAGCAGCCCACAGGGAAACTATGGCTACACCTTC
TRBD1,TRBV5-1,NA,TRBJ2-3,CASSSGQGPDTQYF,TGCGCCAGCAGCTCGGGACAGGGGCCGGATACGCAGTATTTT
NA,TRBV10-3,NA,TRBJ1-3,CAISDRDYSGNTIYF,TGTGCCATCAGTGATCGTGACTACTCTGGAAACACCATATATTTT
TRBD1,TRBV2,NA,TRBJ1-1,CAPRGNMNTEAFF,TGTGCCCCCAGGGGGAACATGAACACTGAAGCTTTCTTT
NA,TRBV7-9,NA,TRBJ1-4,CASSSQGTWGEKLFF,TGTGCCAGCAGCTCCCAGGGGACGTGGGGCGAAAAACTGTTTTTT
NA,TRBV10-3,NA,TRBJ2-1,CAISEGREQFF,TGTGCCATCAGTGAGGGGCGTGAGCAGTTCTTC
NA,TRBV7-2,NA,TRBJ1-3,CASSAGYSGNTIYF,TGTGCCAGCAGCGCGGGTTACTCTGGAAACACCATATATTTT
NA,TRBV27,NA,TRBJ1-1,CASSSPGNTEAFF,TGTGCCAGCAGTTCCCCGGGTAACACTGAAGCTTTCTTT
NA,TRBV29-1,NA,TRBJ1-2,CSVEYRSNYGYTF,TGCAGCGTTGAATACAGGTCTAACTATGGCTACACCTTC
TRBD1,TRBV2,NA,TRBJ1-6,CASSATTGGNSPLHF,TGTGCCAGCAGTGCCACGACAGGGGGAAATTCACCCCTCCACTTT
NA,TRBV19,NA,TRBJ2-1,CASSRGGGFNEQFF,TGTGCCAGTAGTAGGGGGGGCGGCTTTAATGAGCAGTTCTTC
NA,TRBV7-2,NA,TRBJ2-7,CASSLFSNLGYEQYF,TGTGCCAGCAGCTTGTTTTCTAATCTCGGCTACGAGCAGTACTTC
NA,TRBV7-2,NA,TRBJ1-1,CASSLDPRGNTEAFF,TGTGCCAGCAGCTTAGATCCCAGGGGGAACACTGAAGCTTTCTTT
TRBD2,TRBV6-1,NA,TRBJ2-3,CASSASGRGTDTQYF,TGTGCCAGCAGTGCTAGCGGGAGGGGCACAGATACGCAGTATTTT
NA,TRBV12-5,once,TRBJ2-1,CASGLVSNGDEQFF,TGTGCTAGTGGTTTGGTTTCAAACGGGGATGAGCAGTTCTTC
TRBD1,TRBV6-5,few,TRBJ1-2,CASSRTGGDYGYTF,TGTGCCAGCAGCCGGACAGGGGGCGACTATGGCTACACCTTC
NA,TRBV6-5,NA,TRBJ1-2,CASSYVGQLNYGYTF,TGTGCCAGCAGTTATGTGGGCCAACTTAACTATGGCTACACCTTC
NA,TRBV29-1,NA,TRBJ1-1,CSVDLGGNTEAFF,TGCAGCGTTGACCTCGGGGGTAACACTGAAGCTTTCTTT
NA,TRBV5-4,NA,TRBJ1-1,CASSPGGTSYKGAFF,TGTGCCAGCAGCCCCGGGGGGACCTCCTATAAGGGGGCTTTCTTT